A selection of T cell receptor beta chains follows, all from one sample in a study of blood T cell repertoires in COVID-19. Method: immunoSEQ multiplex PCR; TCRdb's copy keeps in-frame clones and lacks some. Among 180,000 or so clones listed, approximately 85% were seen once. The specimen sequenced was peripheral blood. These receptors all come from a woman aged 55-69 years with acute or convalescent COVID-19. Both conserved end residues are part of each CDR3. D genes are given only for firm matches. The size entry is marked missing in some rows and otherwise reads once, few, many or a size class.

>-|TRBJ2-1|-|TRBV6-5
TGTGCCAGCAGTTACTCTGGGGGAGGCGGAGTCAATGAGCAGTTCTTC
CASSYSGGGGVNEQFF
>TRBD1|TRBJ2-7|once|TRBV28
TGTGCCAGCAGTTCCCTTCCGGGACAGGGGGCGGTCGAGCAGTACTTC
CASSSLPGQGAVEQYF
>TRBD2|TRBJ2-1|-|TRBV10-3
TGTGCCATTAGGAGGGCTAGCGGAGCGGGGAATGAGCAGTTCTTC
CAIRRASGAGNEQFF
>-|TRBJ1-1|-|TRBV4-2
TGTGCCAGCAGCCAAGATCGCGGGGGTAACGCTGAAGCTTTCTTT
CASSQDRGGNAEAFF
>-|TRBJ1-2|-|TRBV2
TGTGCCAGCACCGTTGACAGGTCGAACTATGGCTACACCTTC
CASTVDRSNYGYTF
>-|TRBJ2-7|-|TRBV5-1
TGCGCCAGCAGCTTGCGTCAGGGTGGGTACGAGCAGTACTTC
CASSLRQGGYEQYF
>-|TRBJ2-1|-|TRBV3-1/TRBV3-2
TGTGCCAGCAGCCAAGGGGGGAGGGGGTACAATGAGCAGTTCTTC
CASSQGGRGYNEQFF
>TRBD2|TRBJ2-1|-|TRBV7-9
TGTGCCAGCAGCTACCGGGACTACCGATCCGATGAGCAGTTCTTC
CASSYRDYRSDEQFF
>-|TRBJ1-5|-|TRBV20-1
TGCAGTGCTAGTCTCTTGGGAGTAGGTCAGCCCCAGCATTTT
CSASLLGVGQPQHF
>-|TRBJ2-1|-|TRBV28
TGTGCCAGCAGCCCACCGACGGCTAGCTACAATGAGCAGTTCTTC
CASSPPTASYNEQFF
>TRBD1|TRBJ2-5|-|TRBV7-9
TGTGCCAGCAGCTTGCCGACAGGGGCCGAGACCCAGTACTTC
CASSLPTGAETQYF
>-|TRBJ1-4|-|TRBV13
TGTGCCAGCAGTTTTCGGAATGAAAAACTGTTTTTT
CASSFRNEKLFF
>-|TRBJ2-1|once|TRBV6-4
TGTGCCAGCAGTGACGGGGCGGGGAGCCGGCAGTTCTTC
CASSDGAGSRQFF
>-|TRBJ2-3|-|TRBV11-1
TGTGCCAGCAGCTTAAGGGCTCAGGGTGACACAGATACGCAGTATTTT
CASSLRAQGDTDTQYF
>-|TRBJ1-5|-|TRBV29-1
TGCAGCGTTTCACAGGGCGTTAATCAGCCCCAGCATTTT
CSVSQGVNQPQHF
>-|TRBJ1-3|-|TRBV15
TGTGCCACCAGCAGAGATAGGGGATTCGGCAACACCATATATTTT
CATSRDRGFGNTIYF
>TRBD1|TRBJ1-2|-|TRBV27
TGTGCCAGCAGTTACTTACAGGGGGCGGCGAGCTACACCTTC
CASSYLQGAASYTF
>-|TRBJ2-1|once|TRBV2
TGTGCCAGCAGATTGCTAGTTAGCCTAAATGAGCAGTTCTTC
CASRLLVSLNEQFF
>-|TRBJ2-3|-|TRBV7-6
TGTGCCAGCAGCTTAGGTACTAGCACAGATACGCAGTATTTT
CASSLGTSTDTQYF
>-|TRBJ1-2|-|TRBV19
TGTGCCAGTAGTATACAGGGGTATGGCTACACCTTC
CASSIQGYGYTF
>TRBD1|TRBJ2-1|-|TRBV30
TGTGCCTGGAGAGGTTGGGGACAGGGCATGGGTGAGCAGTTCTTC
CAWRGWGQGMGEQFF
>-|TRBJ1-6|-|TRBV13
TGTGCCAGCAGCCTCACCAGGGGTTCACCCCTCCACTTT
CASSLTRGSPLHF
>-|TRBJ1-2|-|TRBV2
TGTGCCAGCAGTGAAGAGGCACAGGGCTATGGCTACACCTTC
CASSEEAQGYGYTF
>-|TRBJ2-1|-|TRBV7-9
TGTGCCAGCAGCTCCTTAGGGGGTGAGCAGTTCTTC
CASSSLGGEQFF
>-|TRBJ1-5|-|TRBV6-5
TGTGCCAGCAGTTACTTTCAGAATCAGCCCCAGCATTTT
CASSYFQNQPQHF
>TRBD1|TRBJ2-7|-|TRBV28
TGTGCCAGCAGGGGGACAGGGCTCTACGAGCAGTACTTC
CASRGTGLYEQYF
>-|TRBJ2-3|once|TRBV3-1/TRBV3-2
TGTGCCAGCAGCCAAGTGAGTTCTAGCACAGATACGCAGTATTTT
CASSQVSSSTDTQYF
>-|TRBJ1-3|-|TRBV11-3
TGTGCCAGCAGCCGAGTTGCTGGAAACACCATATATTTT
CASSRVAGNTIYF
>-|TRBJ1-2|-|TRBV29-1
TGCAGCGTTGAACCAGGGGCGACAGTGACTAACTATGGCTACACCTTC
CSVEPGATVTNYGYTF
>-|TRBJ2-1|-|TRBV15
TGTGCCACCAGCGGCATTCCGTCCTACAATGAGCAGTTCTTC
CATSGIPSYNEQFF
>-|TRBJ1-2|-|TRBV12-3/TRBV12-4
TGTGCCAGCAGTTTAAGAGGATTACTTGGCTACACCTTC
CASSLRGLLGYTF
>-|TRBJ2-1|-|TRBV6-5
TGTGCCAGCAGTTACTCCAGGGGTGACAATGAGCAGTTCTTC
CASSYSRGDNEQFF
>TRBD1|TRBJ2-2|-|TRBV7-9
TGTGCCAGCAGCGGGACAGGGAACACCGGGGAGCTGTTTTTT
CASSGTGNTGELFF
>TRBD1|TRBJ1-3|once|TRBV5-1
TGCGCCAGCAGCCTTAATGGACAGGGCTCTGGAAACACCATATATTTT
CASSLNGQGSGNTIYF
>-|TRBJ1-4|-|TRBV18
TGTGCCAGCTCACCACCGGCCAGGGCTGAAAAACTGTTTTTT
CASSPPARAEKLFF
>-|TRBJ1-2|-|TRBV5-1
TGCGCCAGCAGCTTGGGCGGGACGGACTATGGCTACACCTTC
CASSLGGTDYGYTF
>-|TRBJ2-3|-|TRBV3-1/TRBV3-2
TGTGCCAGCAGCCAAGGAAATAGACAGCCCGATACGCAGTATTTT
CASSQGNRQPDTQYF
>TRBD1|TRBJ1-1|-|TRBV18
TGTGCCAGCTCACCTGGGACAGGAAGGGTTACTGAAGCTTTCTTT
CASSPGTGRVTEAFF
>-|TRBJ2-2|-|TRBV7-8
TGTGCCGTAGGAGCTCGGGAGCTGTTTTTT
CAVGARELFF
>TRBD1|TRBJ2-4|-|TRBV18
TGTGCCAGCTCAACGGGACAGTCAAACATTCAGTACTTC
CASSTGQSNIQYF
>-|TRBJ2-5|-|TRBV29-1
TGCAGCGTGGAGGGGAGGTCAGAGACCCAGTACTTC
CSVEGRSETQYF
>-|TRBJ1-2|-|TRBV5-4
TGTGCCAGCAGCTCCCAGGGTTTGAACTATGGCTACACCTTC
CASSSQGLNYGYTF
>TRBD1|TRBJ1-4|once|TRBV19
TGTGCCAGTAGTTTCCGGGACAGGCGTAACGGGTTGTTTTTT
CASSFRDRRNGLFF
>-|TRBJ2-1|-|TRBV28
TGTGCCAGCAGTTTGGCAGGTAGCTCCTACAATGAGCAGTTCTTC
CASSLAGSSYNEQFF
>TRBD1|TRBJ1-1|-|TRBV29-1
TGCAGCGTGGGAGGGACAGGGGCTTCCACTGAAGCTTTCTTT
CSVGGTGASTEAFF
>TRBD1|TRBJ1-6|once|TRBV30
TGTGCCTGGAGTGATCAGGACAGGGGGTTCTATAATTCACCCCTCCACTTT
CAWSDQDRGFYNSPLHF
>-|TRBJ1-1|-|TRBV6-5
TGTGCCAGCAGTTATAGTCTTAACACTGAAGCTTTCTTT
CASSYSLNTEAFF
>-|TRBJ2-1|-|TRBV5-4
TGTGCCAGCAGCCCAAACCTACAGGGCTCCTACAATGAGCAGTTCTTC
CASSPNLQGSYNEQFF
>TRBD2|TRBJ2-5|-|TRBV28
TGTGCCAGCAGTTTACTAGCGGGAGTTCAAGAGACCCAGTACTTC
CASSLLAGVQETQYF
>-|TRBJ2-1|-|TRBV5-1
TGCGCCAGCAGCTTTGAAGGAGGGAGCTCCTACAATGAGCAGTTCTTC
CASSFEGGSSYNEQFF
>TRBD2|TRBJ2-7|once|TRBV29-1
TGCAGCGTTGAAGGGTATCGGGGGGCCTACGAGCAGTACTTC
CSVEGYRGAYEQYF
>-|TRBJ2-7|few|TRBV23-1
TGCGCCAGTCTCTGGCTCTCCTACGAGCAGTACTTC
CASLWLSYEQYF
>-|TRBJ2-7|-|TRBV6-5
TGTGCCAGCAGCCCCCGGGACACCTTCTACGAGCAGTACTTC
CASSPRDTFYEQYF